These T cell receptor beta chains were read from a single sample in a study of T cells after yellow fever vaccination. TCRdb recomputed calls from the 5' RACE reads with MiXCR, one row per CDR3 protein. The profile covers 78,000 or so distinct CDR3 sequences, with more than 5.5% appearing a single time and approximately 31% taken by the ten largest. Source: CD8+ T cells sorted from PBMCs, taken more than 8 days after the first yellow fever vaccination. The receptors originated from a man between 18 and 35 years old who received the YFV17D yellow fever vaccine. CDR3s include the opening cysteine and the closing phenylalanine or tryptophan. The D gene is left open where the match is weak. Clone sizes are given selectively: once, few, many, or a class where the clone is expanded.

j_call clone_size v_call d_call cdr3_nt cdr3_aa
TRBJ2-7 . TRBV4-3 TRBD2 TGCGCCAGCAGCCCAGACGGCGGGGGGGGAGCCTACGAGCAGTACTTC CASSPDGGGGAYEQYF
TRBJ1-1 many TRBV27 . TGTGCCAGCAGTCCTGGGAGGTACACTGAAGCTTTCTTT CASSPGRYTEAFF
TRBJ2-3 few TRBV3-1 TRBD2 TGTGCCAGCAGCCAAGTGGCAGCGGGGGTCCACGCTAGCACAGATACGCAGTATTTT CASSQVAAGVHASTDTQYF
TRBJ2-5 . TRBV20-1 . TGCAGTGCTAGAGATCGTCGGGGCGGGGAGACCCAGTACTTC CSARDRRGGETQYF
TRBJ1-4 many TRBV5-1 TRBD1 TGCGCCAGCAGCTGGAGACAGGGGGCTAATGAAAAACTGTTTTTT CASSWRQGANEKLFF
TRBJ2-1 many TRBV7-9 . TGTGCCAGCAGCATGGGACTCGTGAGGGATGAGCAGTTCTTC CASSMGLVRDEQFF
TRBJ2-3 . TRBV19 TRBD2 TGTGCCAGTCGGCCGGGACTAGCGAGCACAGATACGCAGTATTTT CASRPGLASTDTQYF
TRBJ2-2 few TRBV29-1 . TGCAGCGTTGACGGCCTAGGCACCGGGGAGCTGTTTTTT CSVDGLGTGELFF
TRBJ2-6 many TRBV4-3 TRBD1 TGCGCCAGCAGCCAAGAGGGACAGTCTGGGGCCAACGTCCTGACTTTC CASSQEGQSGANVLTF
TRBJ1-2 many TRBV20-1 TRBD1 TGCAGTGCTAGAGGGGGACAGATCTATGGCTACACCTTC CSARGGQIYGYTF
TRBJ2-7 many TRBV9 . TGTGCCAGCAGCGTCTATCCGGGCTCTTCCTACGAGCAGTACTTC CASSVYPGSSYEQYF
TRBJ2-3 . TRBV7-3 . TGTGCCAGCAGCTCTCAGGGAAACTACCTGACAGATACGCAGTATTTT CASSSQGNYLTDTQYF
TRBJ2-2 many TRBV6-4 . TGTGCCAGCAGCCTCGGACAGTCAACCGGGGAGCTGTTTTTT CASSLGQSTGELFF
TRBJ1-5 many TRBV4-2 . TGTGCCAGCAGCCAAGAGGCAGCCAATCAGCCCCAGCATTTT CASSQEAANQPQHF
TRBJ1-4 many TRBV3-1 . TGTGCCACAGAAGGGGATACTGATGAAAAACTGTTTTTT CATEGDTDEKLFF
TRBJ2-3 few TRBV5-4 . TGTGCCAGCAGCCAGGACTCTAGCACAGATACGCAGTATTTT CASSQDSSTDTQYF
TRBJ2-7 many TRBV20-1 TRBD1 TGCAGTGCTAGAGATGAAGGGGGCGTCGGCTACGAGCAGTACTTC CSARDEGGVGYEQYF
TRBJ1-2 many TRBV7-6 . TGTGCCAGCAGCTTAGCGCCTCGGGGGGCGGGCTATGGCTACACCTTC CASSLAPRGAGYGYTF
TRBJ2-5 many TRBV12-3/TRBV12-4 TRBD1 TGTGCCAGCAGTCCTTCGACAGGGGAGAGCCAAGAGACCCAGTACTTC CASSPSTGESQETQYF
TRBJ1-1 . TRBV28 . TGTGCCAGCAGGTCAACAAGCAACACTGAAGCTTTCTTT CASRSTSNTEAFF
TRBJ1-2 many TRBV4-1 TRBD1 TGCGCCAGCAGCCAACCCAGCAGGGGGCCTGGCTACACCTTC CASSQPSRGPGYTF
TRBJ2-1 many TRBV29-1 TRBD2 TGCAGCGTTGTGGGGGGGAAGAGCTCCTACAATGAGCAGTTCTTC CSVVGGKSSYNEQFF
TRBJ1-5 many TRBV20-1 . TGCAGTGCGCAGGGGAGGGCGAATTCAAATCAGCCCCAGCATTTT CSAQGRANSNQPQHF
TRBJ1-2 few TRBV3-1 . TGTGCCAGCAGCCACCCAGGAGTAACCAACTATGGCTACACCTTC CASSHPGVTNYGYTF
TRBJ2-1 . TRBV5-1 . TGCGCCAGCAGCGGACTACCCGGGACCCCGACCTACAATGAGCAGTTCTTC CASSGLPGTPTYNEQFF
TRBJ2-4 . TRBV20-1 . TGCAGTGCTACGGACCTAGCCAAAAACATTCAGTACTTC CSATDLAKNIQYF
TRBJ1-1 many TRBV12-3/TRBV12-4 TRBD1 TGTGCCAGCAGCCCGACAGGGGGACGAACTGAAGCTTTCTTT CASSPTGGRTEAFF
TRBJ2-4 few TRBV6-6 . TGTGCCAGCAGTTATAAAGGCCAAGACATTCAGTACTTC CASSYKGQDIQYF
TRBJ2-1 . TRBV7-3 TRBD2 TGTGCCAGCAGCCAGCTAGCGGGGGCAAACAATGAGCAGTTCTTC CASSQLAGANNEQFF